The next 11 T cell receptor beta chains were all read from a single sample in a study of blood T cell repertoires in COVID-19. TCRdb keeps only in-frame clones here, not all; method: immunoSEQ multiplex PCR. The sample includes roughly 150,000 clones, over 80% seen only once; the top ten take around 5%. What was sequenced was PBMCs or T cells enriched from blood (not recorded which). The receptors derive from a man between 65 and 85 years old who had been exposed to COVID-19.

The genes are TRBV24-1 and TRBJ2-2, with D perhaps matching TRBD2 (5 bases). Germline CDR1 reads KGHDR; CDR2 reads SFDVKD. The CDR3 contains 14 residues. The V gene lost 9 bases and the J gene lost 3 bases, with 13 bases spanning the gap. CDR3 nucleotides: TGTGCCACCTCCGGCAGCGGATACACCGGGGAGCTGTTTTTT. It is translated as CATSGSGYTGELFF.

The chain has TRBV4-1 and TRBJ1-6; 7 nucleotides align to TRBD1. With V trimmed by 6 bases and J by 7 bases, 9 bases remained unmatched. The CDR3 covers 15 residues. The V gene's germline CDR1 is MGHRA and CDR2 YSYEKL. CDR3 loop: CASRRGLGDNSPLHF. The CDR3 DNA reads TGCGCCAGCAGGAGGGGGCTGGGGGACAATTCACCCCTCCACTTT.

CDR3 residues: CASSPTGGTEAFF. The CDR3 nucleotides are TGTGCCAGCAGCCCGACAGGGGGCACTGAAGCTTTCTTT. The chain recombines TRBV6-6 with TRBJ1-1, with 9 positions matching TRBD1. CDR3 length equals 13 residues. The V gene's germline CDR1 is MNHNY and CDR2 SVGAGI (reference sequence). With 6 bases clipped from V and 4 bases from J, the junction kept 3 bases outside the gene matches.

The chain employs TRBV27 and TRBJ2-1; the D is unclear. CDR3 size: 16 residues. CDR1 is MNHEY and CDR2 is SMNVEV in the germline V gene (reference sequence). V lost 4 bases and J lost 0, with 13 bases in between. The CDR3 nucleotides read TGTGCCAGCAGTTGGCAACAGCTTAGCTCCTACAATGAGCAGTTCTTC. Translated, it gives CASSWQQLSSYNEQFF.

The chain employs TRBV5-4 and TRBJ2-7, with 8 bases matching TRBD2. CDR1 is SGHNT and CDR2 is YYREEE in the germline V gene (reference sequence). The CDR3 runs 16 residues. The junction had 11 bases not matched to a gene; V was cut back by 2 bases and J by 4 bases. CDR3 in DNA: TGTGCCAGCAGCTTAAATTCCCGGGGGGGCCTTTACGAGCAGTACTTC. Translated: CASSLNSRGGLYEQYF. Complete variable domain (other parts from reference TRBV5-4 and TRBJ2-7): ETGVTQSPTHLIKTRGQQVTLRCSSQSGHNTVSWYQQALGQGPQFIFQYYREEENGRGNFPPRFSGLQFPNYSSELNVNALELDDSALYLCASSLNSRGGLYEQYFGPGTRLTVT.

CDR3 bases: TGTGCCAGCAGGCCCCCTAGGGGGAGTTCCAATCAGCCCCAGCATTTT. Its translation is CASRPPRGSSNQPQHF. This chain joins TRBV6-4 and TRBJ1-5; D is possibly TRBD1 (6 bases). CDR3 length: 16 amino acids. V lost 6 bases, J lost 3 bases, and 18 bases lay in between. The germline V gene has CDR1 MRHNA and CDR2 SNTAGT.

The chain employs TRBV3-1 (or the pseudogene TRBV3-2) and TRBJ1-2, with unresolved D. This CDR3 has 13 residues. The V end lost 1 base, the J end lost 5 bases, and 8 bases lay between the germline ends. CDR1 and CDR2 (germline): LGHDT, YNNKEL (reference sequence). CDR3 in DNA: TGTGCCAGCAGCCAAGCAGCGGCATATGGCTACACCTTC. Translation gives CASSQAAAYGYTF.

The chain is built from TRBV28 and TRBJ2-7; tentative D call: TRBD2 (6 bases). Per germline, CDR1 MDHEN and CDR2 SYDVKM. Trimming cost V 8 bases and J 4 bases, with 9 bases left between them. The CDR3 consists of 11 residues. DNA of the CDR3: TGTGCCAGCGGACTAACATACGAGCAGTACTTC. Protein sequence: CASGLTYEQYF. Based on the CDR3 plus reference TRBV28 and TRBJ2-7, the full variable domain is DVKVTQSSRYLVKRTGEKVFLECVQDMDHENMFWYRQDPGLGLRLIYFSYDVKMKEKGDIPEGYSVSREKKERFSLILESASTNQTSMYLCASGLTYEQYFGPGTRLTVT.

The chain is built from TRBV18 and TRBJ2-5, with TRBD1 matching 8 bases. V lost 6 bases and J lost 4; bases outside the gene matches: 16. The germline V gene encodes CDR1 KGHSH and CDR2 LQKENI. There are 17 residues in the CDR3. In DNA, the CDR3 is TGTGCCAGCTCCAAAAACGGAGGGCAGGGGGCACGAGAGACCCAGTACTTC. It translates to CASSKNGGQGARETQYF.

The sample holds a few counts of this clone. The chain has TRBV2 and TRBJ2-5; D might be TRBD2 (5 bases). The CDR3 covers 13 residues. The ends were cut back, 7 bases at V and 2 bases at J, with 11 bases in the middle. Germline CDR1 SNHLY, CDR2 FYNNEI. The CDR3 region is CASMRTLQETQYF. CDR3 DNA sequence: TGTGCCAGCATGAGGACTCTTCAAGAGACCCAGTACTTC.

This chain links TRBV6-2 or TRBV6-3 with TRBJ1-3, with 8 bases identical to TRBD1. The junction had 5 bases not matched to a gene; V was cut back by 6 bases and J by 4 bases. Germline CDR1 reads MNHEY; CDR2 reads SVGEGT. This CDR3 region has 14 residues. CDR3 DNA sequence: TGTGCCAGCAGCCGGACAGGGATCGGAAACACCATATATTTT. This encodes CASSRTGIGNTIYF.